This TCR beta chain originates from a study of human T cells and chemical hapten exposure. Study information: Affected patients, primarily female, had alopecia areata, totalis or universalis.

The germline gives CDR1 SEHNR, CDR2 FQNEAQ (reference sequence). Trimming removed 3 bases at V and 7 bases at J, with 12 bases between. This CDR3 is built from 13 residues. The time point was: patch test 1, 2 weeks after DPC sensitization. As to treatment: therapeutic diphenylcyclopropenone sensitization with weekly scalp DPC. The authors' processing: TCRs per sample had a median of approximately 88,000 and ranged from 23,224 to 690,600. TCRdb passed the RACE reads through MiXCR, listing each CDR3 protein once. The V and J calls shown here were made by TCRdb, not taken from the authors' results. The sample lists about 120,000 distinct CDR3 sequences, approximately 15% seen once, with 0.92% in the top ten.

The source is a man younger than 35 with alopecia areata. Some clones in this sample may be carry-over from other donors' samples. The specimen comprised whole blood, sampled in connection with sensitization to the hapten diphenylcyclopropenone (DPC). The chain uses TRBV7-9 and TRBJ1-1; D unresolved. The CDR3 DNA reads TGTGCCAGCAGCTTGAAGACGGGGAGTGAAGCTTTCTTT. This gives the protein CASSLKTGSEAFF. Full variable domain (missing parts from reference TRBV7-9 and TRBJ1-1): DTGVSQNPRHKITKRGQNVTFRCDPISEHNRLYWYRQTLGQGPEFLTYFQNEAQLEKSRLLSDRFSAERPKGSFSTLEIQRTEQGDSAMYLCASSLKTGSEAFFGQGTRLTVV.